The sequence of this T cell receptor beta chain was determined in a study of glioma-infiltrating T cells after dendritic cell vaccination. Study overall: At biweekly intervals, patients got three intradermal dendritic cell vaccine injections.

V lost 3 bases and J lost 2; bases outside the gene matches: 3. CDR3 length: 14 residues. Per germline, CDR1 SGHRS and CDR2 YFSETQ. Primers: 60 V beta forward and 13 J beta reverse. Sequencing used immunoSEQ multiplex PCR; TCRdb keeps in-frame clones, though not all of them. The sample consists of almost 65,000 clones, roughly 80% of them appearing once. The chain couples TRBV5-1 to TRBJ2-7; the match to TRBD1 covers 9 bases. The origin of this receptor is a human donor with glioblastoma. Sample: blood, taken before dendritic cell vaccination. The DNA of the CDR3 is TGCGCCAGCAGCTCCGGGACAGGGACCTACGAGCAGTACTTC. Translating it yields CASSSGTGTYEQYF.